Presented here are 28 T cell receptor beta chains from one specimen sequenced in a study of T-cell reconstitution after alpha-beta-depleted transplantation in children. Molecular barcoding with unique molecular identifiers was used for the TCRbeta library. Via MiXCR, TCRdb re-called the PCR reads, giving one row per CDR3 protein. Here the sample spans some 240,000 distinct CDR3 sequences, 9.7% being singletons. Sequenced here: PBMCs from the stem cell graft donor, sampled from the stem cell graft. Source of these receptors: a human donor who donated a stem cell graft to a child with SCID.

This clonotype was observed at least ten times. As DNA, the CDR3 is TGTGCCTGGAGTGCACGCCTGGGGGGTCTCCAAGAGACCCAGTACTTC. As protein: CAWSARLGGLQETQYF. The chain links TRBV30 to TRBJ2-5; weak D call: TRBD2 (6 bases). CDR3 length equals 16 residues. Germline CDR1 reads GTSNPN; CDR2 reads SVGIG (reference sequence). V lost 1 base and J lost 1, with 16 bases in between.

This clonotype was seen ten or more times. The chain links TRBV20-1 to TRBJ2-7; weak D call: TRBD1 (5 bases). V was cut by 4 bases and J by 2 bases, with 9 bases left in between. The CDR3 loop spans 12 amino acids. The germline gives CDR1 DFQATT, CDR2 SNEGSKA (reference sequence). CDR3 sequence reads: CSAIRQTYEQYF. The CDR3 DNA reads TGCAGTGCTATCCGACAGACCTACGAGCAGTACTTC.

This clonotype was observed at least ten times. The DNA for the CDR3 is TGCAGTGCCGCGAACGGGATAACAGGGTTGGCTTTCTTT. It encodes CSAANGITGLAFF. The chain carries TRBV20-1 and TRBJ1-1; perhaps TRBD1 as D (6 bases). The CDR3 runs 13 residues. CDR1 and CDR2 from the germline V gene are DFQATT and SNEGSKA (reference sequence). Trimming stripped 6 bases from V and 11 bases from J, with 22 bases between.

The sample holds many counts of this clonotype. This chain connects TRBV2 to TRBJ2-5; D not certain. Trimming took 7 bases from V and 0 from J, leaving 15 bases between them. CDR1 and CDR2 (germline): SNHLY, FYNNEI. The CDR3 is made up of 15 amino acids. CDR3 bases: TGTGCCAGCAATCCAGGTGCGGCCTACCAAGAGACCCAGTACTTC. It is translated as CASNPGAAYQETQYF. Complete variable domain (other parts from reference TRBV2 and TRBJ2-5): EPEVTQTPSHQVTQMGQEVILRCVPISNHLYFYWYRQILGQKVEFLVSFYNNEISEKSEIFDDQFSVERPDGSNFTLKIRSTKLEDSAMYFCASNPGAAYQETQYFGPGTRLLVL.

Many counts were recorded for this clonotype. The V call is TRBV5-5, the J call TRBJ1-1; 8 nucleotides agree with TRBD1. The ends lost 3 bases at V and 12 bases at J; junction bases unmatched: 7. In germline, CDR1 is SGHKS, CDR2 YYEKEE (reference sequence). The CDR3 spans 12 residues. CDR3 bases: TGTGCCAGCAGCTCGAGACAGGGGACAACTTTCTTT. Its translation: CASSSRQGTTFF.

This clonotype has a count of ten or more. The chain links TRBV7-9 to TRBJ2-3, with 8 bases matching TRBD1. Germline CDR1 reads SEHNR; CDR2 reads FQNEAQ (reference sequence). Trimming took 1 base from V and 2 from J; bases not matched to a gene: 2. This CDR3 has 15 amino acids. CDR3 loop: CASSLGTGSTDTQYF. The CDR3 bases are TGTGCCAGCAGCTTAGGGACAGGGTCCACAGATACGCAGTATTTT.

This rearrangement joins TRBV5-4 to TRBJ2-1; TRBD2 aligns across 7 bases. Germline V gene data show CDR1 as SGHNT and CDR2 as YYREEE (reference sequence). CDR3 size: 17 residues. V was pared by 3 bases and J by 3 bases, with 12 bases of the junction left unmatched. The CDR3 region has the DNA TGTGCCAGCAGCTCCTCTTGGGAACGGGGGGTCTACAATGAGCAGTTCTTC. Translation gives CASSSSWERGVYNEQFF.

This clonotype was seen ten or more times. The rearrangement joins TRBV5-1 to TRBJ2-7; 9 positions match TRBD1. CDR1 and CDR2 (germline): SGHRS, YFSETQ. The CDR3 contains 15 residues. V trimming: 2 bases; J trimming: 5 bases; junction bases outside the gene matches: 8. CDR3 in DNA: TGCGCCAGCAGCTTAGGGGGGACAGGGAGCAACGAGCAGTACTTC. Its protein is CASSLGGTGSNEQYF.

This clonotype has ten or more counts. The chain couples TRBV20-1 to TRBJ2-1; no definite D call. CDR3 length: 15 amino acids. Per germline, CDR1 DFQATT and CDR2 SNEGSKA (reference sequence). The V end was cut by 0 bases, the J end by 3 bases, with 12 bases between. CDR3 in amino acids: CSARDRLRVYNEQFF. CDR3 nucleotide sequence: TGCAGTGCTAGAGATCGACTTCGGGTCTACAATGAGCAGTTCTTC.

This clonotype was recorded at least ten times. The V gene is TRBV12-3 or TRBV12-4, the J gene TRBJ2-4; D assignment may be TRBD1 or TRBD2 (5 bases each). V was shortened by 3 bases and J by 6 bases, with 12 bases between the two germline ends. CDR3 length: 14 amino acids. This CDR3 is CASSLAGGGNIQYF. CDR3 sequence (DNA): TGTGCCAGCAGTTTGGCTGGTGGGGGAAACATTCAGTACTTC.

This clonotype showed up many times. The chain is built from TRBV4-1 and TRBJ1-5, with TRBD1 identical over 9 bases. The trim removed 1 base at V and 6 bases at J, leaving 4 bases unmatched. Per germline, CDR1 MGHRA and CDR2 YSYEKL. The length of the CDR3 is 15 residues. CDR3 residues: CASSQGTGGGQPQHF. The CDR3 DNA sequence: TGCGCCAGCAGCCAAGGCACAGGGGGCGGTCAGCCCCAGCATTTT.

The chain employs TRBV28 and TRBJ1-5; no clear D gene. Trimming shortened V by 6 bases and J by 8 bases, and 8 bases separated the two germline ends. This CDR3 has 11 amino acids. Germline-derived CDR1 and CDR2 are MDHEN and SYDVKM. CDR3 nucleotide sequence: TGTGCCAGCAGCTCCTTGAAGCCCCAGCATTTT. The encoded protein is CASSSLKPQHF.

This clonotype was seen many times. Here the CDR3 reads CSAISTLGFYNEQFF. The CDR3 nucleotides are TGCAGTGCCATTTCGACCTTAGGATTCTACAATGAGCAGTTCTTC. V is TRBV20-1 and J is TRBJ2-1; D not certain. V lost 6 bases and J 3 bases, leaving 18 bases between the germline ends. Germline loops: CDR1 DFQATT, CDR2 SNEGSKA (reference sequence). The CDR3 extends over 15 amino acids.

A word on this clonotype: A much larger clone lies a single base off, so this may be a read error. V gene TRBV7-3 combines with J gene TRBJ1-2; D is possibly TRBD1 (6 bases). CDR1 SGHTA and CDR2 FQGTGA come from the germline V gene. The CDR3 contains 14 residues. Written as DNA, the CDR3 is TGTGCCAGCAGCTTAGGGCAGGGAATTGGGGGCTACCCCTTC. This translates into CASSLGQGIGGYPF.

This clonotype was counted ten times or more. The genes are TRBV5-1 and TRBJ2-1, with D unclear. The CDR3 has 19 amino acids. Trimming shortened V by 9 bases and J by 13 bases, and 41 bases separated the two germline ends. CDR1 is SGHRS and CDR2 is YFSETQ in the germline V gene. CDR3 amino acids: CATFWQNPRNHFRCQVQFF. For the CDR3, the DNA is TGCGCCACCTTCTGGCAGAACCCCCGCAACCACTTCCGCTGTCAAGTCCAGTTCTTC.

This chain connects TRBV13 to TRBJ2-3, with D tentatively TRBD2 (6 bases). Germline values: CDR1 PRHDT, CDR2 FYEKMQ (reference sequence). V was trimmed by 5 bases and J by 1 base, leaving 16 bases between them. This CDR3 is built from 16 residues. The CDR3 DNA follows: TGTGCCAGCAGCCATCGGGACTTCGTGGGCACAGATACGCAGTATTTT. This translates into CASSHRDFVGTDTQYF. Drawing the rest from reference TRBV13 and TRBJ2-3, the complete variable domain is AAGVIQSPRHLIKEKRETATLKCYPIPRHDTVYWYQQGPGQDPQFLISFYEKMQSDKGSIPDRFSAQQFSDYHSELNMSSLELGDSALYFCASSHRDFVGTDTQYFGPGTRLTVL.

This clonotype came up many times. The genes are TRBV18 and TRBJ1-1, with D possibly TRBD1 on 5 matching bases. V shed 3 bases and J shed 8 bases, with 13 bases lying between them. From germline, CDR1 is KGHSH and CDR2 LQKENI. CDR3 size: 13 residues. CDR3 sequence (DNA): TGTGCCAGCTCACCCCGTAGAGACAGAGAAGCTTTCTTT. It encodes CASSPRRDREAFF.

The chain is built from TRBV5-1 and TRBJ2-1; no firm D call. There are 18 residues in the CDR3. CDR1 and CDR2 from the germline V gene are SGHRS and YFSETQ. V lost 4 bases to trimming and J lost 0 bases, with 20 bases between them. The CDR3 nucleotides are TGCGCCAGCAGCCCGTTCGACGGCTCAGGCTACTCCTACAATGAGCAGTTCTTC. Its protein product is CASSPFDGSGYSYNEQFF.

This clonotype has a count of ten or more. This sequence joins TRBV5-6 and TRBJ1-5; D not certain. V lost 2 bases and J 2 bases, leaving 11 bases between the germline ends. The CDR3 is 15 residues long. Germline CDR1 and CDR2: SGHDT and YYEEEE. CDR3: CASSLKGRRNQPQHF. CDR3 bases: TGTGCCAGCAGCTTAAAAGGACGGCGCAATCAGCCCCAGCATTTT.

This clonotype was seen a handful of times. The CDR3 DNA reads as TGCGCCAGCAGCTTGGAGCGGGGAAGAGAGCAGTTCTTC. Translating gives CASSLERGREQFF. The chain combines TRBV5-1 with TRBJ2-1, with TRBD2 matching over 7 bases. After removal of 0 bases from V and 10 bases from J, the junction contained 4 bases not matched to a gene. Germline CDR1 is SGHRS and CDR2 is YFSETQ. There are 13 residues in the CDR3.

This clonotype showed up many times. This chain connects TRBV9 to TRBJ2-3; tentative D call: TRBD1 (6 bases). Per germline, CDR1 SGDLS and CDR2 YYNGEE. This CDR3 is 15 amino acids long. V shed 3 bases and J shed 2 bases, with 13 bases lying between them. The DNA for the CDR3 is TGTGCCAGCAGCGCCCGGGACACCCTCACAGATACGCAGTATTTT. Its protein product is CASSARDTLTDTQYF.

In its sample, this clonotype was seen many times. This sequence joins TRBV7-9 and TRBJ1-2; D ambiguous. The CDR3 length is 12 residues. V was pared by 3 bases and J by 2 bases, with 4 bases between. Germline V lookup: CDR1 SEHNR, CDR2 FQNEAQ (reference sequence). The CDR3 nucleotides are TGTGCCAGCAGCTTCGACAACTATGGCTACACCTTC. Protein: CASSFDNYGYTF.

This clonotype was counted at least ten times. The chain joins TRBV5-1 to TRBJ2-6; D might be TRBD1 (6 bases). The CDR3 contains 15 residues. With 7 bases removed from V and 2 bases from J, the gap between germline ends came to 13 bases. Germline V CDR1 and CDR2: SGHRS, YFSETQ. In nucleotides, the CDR3 is TGCGCCAGCCGATCTACAGGGCCTGGGGCCAACGTCCTGACTTTC. Residues: CASRSTGPGANVLTF.

This clonotype occurred many times. V and J are TRBV3-1 and TRBJ2-2; TRBD2 matches at 16 bases. Germline V lookup: CDR1 LGHDT, CDR2 YNNKEL (reference sequence). V trimming: 2 bases; J trimming: 6 bases; junction bases outside the gene matches: 12. The CDR3 is 20 residues long. The CDR3 region is CASSQTTKGLAGGQAGELFF. For the CDR3, the DNA is TGTGCCAGCAGCCAAACGACGAAGGGACTAGCGGGGGGGCAAGCCGGGGAGCTGTTTTTT.

This clonotype appeared many times. V usage is TRBV2 and J usage is TRBJ2-3, with unresolved D. This CDR3 contains 11 residues. Looked up from germline, CDR1 is SNHLY and CDR2 is FYNNEI. Between the trimmed V and J ends, which lost 2 bases and 6 bases, there was a span of 3 bases. The CDR3 coding sequence is TGTGCCAGCAGTGAACAGGATACGCAGTATTTT. The encoded protein is CASSEQDTQYF.

This clonotype was seen ten or more times. The chain links TRBV25-1 to TRBJ2-7; 8 bases fit TRBD2. Germline CDR1 reads MGHDK; CDR2 reads SYGVNS. The junction had 23 bases not matched to a gene; V was cut back by 4 bases and J by 0 bases. The CDR3 extends over 21 amino acids. CDR3 sequence (DNA): TGTGCCAGCAGTGGTCCAACAACAGCGGGGGCGCCTTTCTTGAGCTCCTACGAGCAGTACTTC. Translated: CASSGPTTAGAPFLSSYEQYF.

This chain connects TRBV7-3 to TRBJ2-3; TRBD2 matches at 8 bases. Trimming took 4 bases from V and 4 from J; bases not matched to a gene: 7. This CDR3 spans 15 amino acids. The germline V gene encodes CDR1 SGHTA and CDR2 FQGTGA. The CDR3 bases are TGTGCCAGCAGCTCCGCCTCGGGGGGGCCAGATACGCAGTATTTT. The encoded protein is CASSSASGGPDTQYF.

This clonotype has a count of ten or more. The chain has TRBV12-3 or TRBV12-4 and TRBJ2-5, with TRBD2 matching 8 bases. CDR3 length: 16 residues. The trim removed 2 bases at V and 1 base at J, leaving 6 bases unmatched. The CDR3 reads CASSLRSSGLQETQYF. The DNA of the CDR3 is TGTGCCAGCAGTTTAAGGTCTAGCGGGCTCCAAGAGACCCAGTACTTC.